Listed below are T cell receptor beta chains from one sample, sequenced in a study of blood T cell repertoires in COVID-19. Using immunoSEQ multiplex PCR, the repertoire was profiled, and TCRdb retains in-frame clones only, with some absent. Seen here are about 120,000 clones, roughly nine tenths observed once, and the top ten hold approximately 1.9%. The sequenced sample consisted of peripheral blood. The source of these receptors is a human donor with active COVID-19. The donor label of this sample is uncertain. CDR3s include the opening cysteine and the closing phenylalanine or tryptophan. The D gene is left open where the match is weak. Size tells how often a clone was seen (once, few, many) or the class of an expanded clone, and some rows leave it out.

>TRBJ1-1|TRBV28|.|.
CASSFYSGGLQGMNTEAFF
TGTGCCAGCAGTTTTTATTCTGGAGGCCTACAGGGCATGAACACTGAAGCTTTCTTT
>TRBJ1-1|TRBV27|TRBD1|.
CASSSAGTGGSEAFF
TGTGCCAGCAGTTCCGCCGGGACAGGGGGCTCTGAAGCTTTCTTT
>TRBJ2-1|TRBV28|TRBD2|.
CASRVGGGAVYNEQFF
TGTGCCAGCAGAGTAGGCGGGGGGGCCGTATACAATGAGCAGTTCTTC
>TRBJ1-1|TRBV5-4|.|.
CASARQRNTEAFF
TGTGCCAGCGCCAGACAGAGGAACACTGAAGCTTTCTTT
>TRBJ2-7|TRBV10-2|.|.
CASSELRLSYEQYF
TGCGCCAGCAGTGAGCTCCGGTTGTCCTACGAGCAGTACTTC
>TRBJ2-7|TRBV5-1|.|.
CASSWGDSSYEQYF
TGCGCCAGCAGCTGGGGGGACAGTTCCTACGAGCAGTACTTC
>TRBJ2-1|TRBV27|.|.
CAGRDNLDNEQFF
TGTGCCGGCAGGGACAATTTAGACAATGAGCAGTTCTTC
>TRBJ2-1|TRBV6-6|.|.
CASSYPKGSPFF
TGTGCCAGCAGTTACCCGAAGGGGTCCCCGTTCTTC
>TRBJ1-2|TRBV7-8|.|once
CASSQTENYGYTF
TGTGCCAGCAGCCAGACAGAAAACTATGGCTACACCTTC
>TRBJ1-2|TRBV7-8|.|.
CASSLATGAPNYGYTF
TGTGCCAGCAGCTTAGCCACAGGCGCCCCTAACTATGGCTACACCTTC
>TRBJ1-2|TRBV2|.|.
CASSVIRGSGGYTF
TGTGCCAGCAGTGTTATTCGGGGAAGCGGTGGCTACACCTTC
>TRBJ2-5|TRBV12-3/TRBV12-4|TRBD2|.
CASKRTRQETQYF
TGTGCCAGCAAACGGACTAGACAAGAGACCCAGTACTTC
>TRBJ2-1|TRBV4-3|.|.
CASSLQVHNEQFF
TGCGCCAGCAGCCTACAGGTTCACAATGAGCAGTTCTTC
>TRBJ1-1|TRBV4-3|.|.
CASSQQGRTEAFF
TGCGCCAGCAGCCAACAGGGGAGAACTGAAGCTTTCTTT
>TRBJ2-7|TRBV10-1|TRBD1|.
CASSESPTGTLYEQYF
TGCGCCAGCAGTGAGTCGCCGACAGGGACCCTCTACGAGCAGTACTTC
>TRBJ1-1|TRBV13|TRBD1|few
CASSSDRAPEAFF
TGTGCCAGCAGCTCGGACAGGGCGCCTGAAGCTTTCTTT
>TRBJ1-5|TRBV27|.|.
CASSLAWGQPQHF
TGTGCCAGCAGTTTAGCGTGGGGCCAGCCCCAGCATTTT
>TRBJ1-2|TRBV7-2|.|.
CASSLAGGYYRGYTF
TGTGCCAGCAGCCTCGCGGGGGGCTATTATCGCGGCTACACCTTC
>TRBJ2-5|TRBV5-1|.|.
CASSLNTALETQYF
TGCGCCAGCAGCTTGAATACTGCCTTGGAGACCCAGTACTTC
>TRBJ2-1|TRBV4-3|.|.
CASSTTDSSSYNEQFF
TGCGCCAGCAGCACTACGGACAGTAGCTCCTACAATGAGCAGTTCTTC
>TRBJ2-5|TRBV19|.|.
CASSPRGSLGLETQYF
TGTGCCAGTAGTCCCCGGGGTAGCTTGGGTTTAGAGACCCAGTACTTC
>TRBJ1-3|TRBV29-1|TRBD1|once
CSARKTGGISGNTIYF
TGCAGCGCCCGAAAGACAGGGGGTATTTCTGGAAACACCATATATTTT
>TRBJ2-5|TRBV7-2|TRBD2|.
CASSLAATGTSGGGKYF
TGTGCCAGCAGCTTAGCAGCCACCGGGACTAGCGGGGGTGGGAAGTACTTC
>TRBJ2-1|TRBV7-2|.|.
CASSLGIVTGNNEQFF
TGTGCCAGCAGCTTAGGAATAGTGACGGGGAATAATGAGCAGTTCTTC
>TRBJ1-6|TRBV7-2|.|.
CASSLSGGRGAQNSPLHF
TGTGCCAGCAGCTTAAGTGGGGGGAGGGGGGCACAGAATTCACCCCTCCACTTT
>TRBJ2-7|TRBV5-6|TRBD2|once
CASSSRSSGGIYEQYF
TGTGCCAGCAGCTCAAGATCTAGCGGGGGGATTTACGAGCAGTACTTC
>TRBJ1-2|TRBV7-9|.|.
CASSPVGVYGYTF
TGTGCCAGCAGCCCAGTAGGGGTCTATGGCTACACCTTC
>TRBJ2-5|TRBV3-1/TRBV3-2|.|.
CASSQVAGRETQYF
TGTGCCAGCAGCCAAGTTGCGGGGAGAGAGACCCAGTACTTC
>TRBJ2-1|TRBV6-5|TRBD1|.
CASSLDRDNEQFF
TGTGCCAGCAGTTTGGACAGGGACAATGAGCAGTTCTTC
>TRBJ1-1|TRBV6-2/TRBV6-3|TRBD1|.
CASSTGTGNTEAFF
TGTGCCAGCAGCACCGGGACAGGAAACACTGAAGCTTTCTTT
>TRBJ2-2|TRBV10-3|.|.
CAISHHADINTGELFF
TGTGCCATCAGCCACCACGCGGACATCAACACCGGGGAGCTGTTTTTT
>TRBJ2-7|TRBV7-4|TRBD2|.
CASSFTSGGSYEQYF
TGTGCCAGCAGCTTCACTAGCGGGGGCTCCTACGAGCAGTACTTC
>TRBJ2-7|TRBV6-2/TRBV6-3|TRBD1|.
CASSYSMDRSTYEQYF
TGTGCCAGCAGTTACTCGATGGACAGGTCGACCTACGAGCAGTACTTC
>TRBJ2-1|TRBV11-2|TRBD1|.
CASNFGTWTGYDEQFF
TGTGCCAGCAACTTCGGGACCTGGACAGGGTACGATGAGCAGTTCTTC
>TRBJ2-5|TRBV18|.|.
CASSPTSYQETQYF
TGTGCCAGCTCACCTACATCGTACCAAGAGACCCAGTACTTC
>TRBJ2-1|TRBV4-1|.|.
CASSQEPGIDNEQFF
TGCGCCAGCAGCCAAGAACCGGGGATTGACAATGAGCAGTTCTTC
>TRBJ2-3|TRBV27|TRBD2|.
CASSLFGGGALRADTQYF
TGTGCCAGCAGTTTATTTGGCGGGGGGGCCCTACGAGCAGATACGCAGTATTTT
>TRBJ1-2|TRBV4-3|.|.
CASSRNRVGYYGYTF
TGCGCCAGCAGCCGGAACAGGGTTGGTTACTATGGCTACACCTTC
>TRBJ2-6|TRBV5-8|.|.
CASSLVGGLNSGANVLTF
TGTGCCAGCAGCTTGGTGGGGGGTTTGAACTCTGGGGCCAACGTCCTGACTTTC
>TRBJ1-2|TRBV5-5|TRBD1|.
CASSWDRGYYGYTF
TGTGCCAGCAGCTGGGACAGGGGTTACTATGGCTACACCTTC
>TRBJ1-5|TRBV30|TRBD1|.
CAWSPRDRDFQPQHF
TGTGCCTGGAGTCCCCGGGACAGAGACTTTCAGCCCCAGCATTTT
>TRBJ1-2|TRBV6-2/TRBV6-3|.|.
CASSYSIRNYGYTF
TGTGCCAGCAGTTACTCGATTAGAAACTATGGCTACACCTTC
>TRBJ2-1|TRBV5-1|TRBD1|.
CASSLTGTDFNEQFF
TGCGCCAGCAGCTTGACAGGGACAGATTTCAATGAGCAGTTCTTC
>TRBJ2-3|TRBV5-1|.|.
CASSWLTAGIPYF
TGCGCCAGCAGCTGGTTAACGGCAGGCATTCCGTATTTT
>TRBJ1-1|TRBV7-9|.|.
CASSLGQFEGRGGTEAFF
TGTGCCAGCAGCTTAGGGCAATTTGAAGGGAGGGGAGGAACTGAAGCTTTCTTT
>TRBJ2-3|TRBV9|.|.
CASSTAGSTDTQYF
TGTGCCAGCAGCACGGCGGGGAGCACAGATACGCAGTATTTT
>TRBJ1-2|TRBV5-6|.|.
CASSLNEAYGYTF
TGTGCCAGCAGCTTGAATGAAGCATATGGCTACACCTTC
>TRBJ2-1|TRBV7-3|TRBD2|.
CASSRGGRDEQFF
TGTGCCAGCAGCCGGGGGGGCCGCGATGAGCAGTTCTTC